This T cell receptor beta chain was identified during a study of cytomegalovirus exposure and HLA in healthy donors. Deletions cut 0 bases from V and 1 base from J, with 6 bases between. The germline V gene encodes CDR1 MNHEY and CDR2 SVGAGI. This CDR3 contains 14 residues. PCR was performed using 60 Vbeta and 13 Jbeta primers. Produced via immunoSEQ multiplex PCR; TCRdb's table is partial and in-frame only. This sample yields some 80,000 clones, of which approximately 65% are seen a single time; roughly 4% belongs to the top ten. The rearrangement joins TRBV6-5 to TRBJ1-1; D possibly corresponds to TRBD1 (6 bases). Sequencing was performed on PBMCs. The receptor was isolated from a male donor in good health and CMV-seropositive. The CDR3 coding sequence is TGTGCCAGCAGTTACTCGGACAGGAACACTGAAGCTTTCTTT. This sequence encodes CASSYSDRNTEAFF.